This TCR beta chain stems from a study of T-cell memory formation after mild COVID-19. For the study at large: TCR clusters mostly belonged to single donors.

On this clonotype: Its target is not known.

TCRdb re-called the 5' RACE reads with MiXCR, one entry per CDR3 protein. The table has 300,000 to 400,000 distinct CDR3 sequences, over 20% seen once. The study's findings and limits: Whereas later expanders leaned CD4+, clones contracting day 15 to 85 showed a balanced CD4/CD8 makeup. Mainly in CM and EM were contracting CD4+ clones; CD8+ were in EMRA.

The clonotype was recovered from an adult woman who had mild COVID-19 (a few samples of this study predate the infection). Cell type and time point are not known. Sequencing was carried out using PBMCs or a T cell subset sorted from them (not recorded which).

CDR3 in amino acids: CSAERPGGTQYF. For the CDR3, the DNA is TGCAGTGCTGAGCGACCCGGGGGGACCCAGTACTTC. V and J are TRBV20-1 and TRBJ2-5, with D maybe TRBD2 (6 bases). The CDR3 has 12 residues. The V and J ends lost 5 bases and 7 bases respectively, with 14 bases between them. The V gene's germline CDR1 is DFQATT and CDR2 SNEGSKA (reference sequence).